One sample yielded the 10 T cell receptor beta chains listed below, sequenced in a study of early T cells in non-severe SARS-CoV-2 infection. A single record per CDR3 protein comes from TCRdb applying MiXCR to the 5' RACE reads. Of about 49,000 distinct CDR3 sequences in the sample, less than 4.5% are singletons; the top ten hold 5% to 6.5%. The sequencing sample was made of whole blood. Receptors originate from an adult who was a healthcare worker with PCR-confirmed SARS-CoV-2 infection or an uninfected control (not recorded which).

The sample holds many counts of this clonotype. V gene TRBV7-2 combines with J gene TRBJ2-7; TRBD2 might be the D (5 bases). The CDR3 runs 14 residues. CDR1 is SGHTA and CDR2 is FQGNSA in the germline V gene. V lost 3 bases to trimming and J lost 6 bases, with 15 bases between them. The CDR3 DNA sequence: TGTGCCAGCAGCTTGTACGGGCCCCGGGGCGAGCAGTACTTC. Protein: CASSLYGPRGEQYF.

This rearrangement joins TRBV6-2 or TRBV6-3 to TRBJ2-5; 8 nucleotides align to TRBD2. This CDR3 contains 17 residues. Germline values: CDR1 MNHEY, CDR2 SVGEGT. V shed 0 bases and J 1 base; nucleotides not matched to a gene: 7. CDR3 nucleotide sequence: TGTGCCAGCAGTTACTCTATCCGGGAGGGGGGCCAAGAGACCCAGTACTTC. Protein sequence: CASSYSIREGGQETQYF.

This clonotype was counted ten times or more. This chain joins TRBV27 and TRBJ2-5; D might be TRBD1 (5 bases). The germline CDR1 and CDR2 sequences are MNHEY and SMNVEV (reference sequence). CDR3 length: 16 amino acids. V dropped 2 bases and J dropped 4 bases, with 17 bases sitting between them. The CDR3 loop is CASSLRDSETPETQYF. The CDR3 DNA sequence: TGTGCCAGCAGTTTAAGAGACAGTGAGACCCCAGAGACCCAGTACTTC.

The chain has TRBV6-6 and TRBJ2-1; 7 nucleotides agree with TRBD1. CDR3 size: 18 residues. Germline lookup yields CDR1 MNHNY and CDR2 SVGAGI (reference sequence). V was pared by 5 bases and J by 0 bases, with 13 bases of the junction left unmatched. Here the CDR3 DNA reads TGTGCCAGCAGTGAGAGGGGTCTGGGACAGAGCTCCTACAATGAGCAGTTCTTC. Its protein is CASSERGLGQSSYNEQFF.

This clonotype was observed at least ten times. CDR3 sequence reads: CASSIGTVPQETQYF. CDR3 nucleotide sequence: TGTGCCAGTAGTATAGGGACCGTCCCGCAAGAGACCCAGTACTTC. V usage is TRBV19 and J usage is TRBJ2-5; no reliable D call. The CDR3 is 15 residues long. V lost 1 base and J lost 2, with 11 bases in between. Germline V gene data show CDR1 as LNHDA and CDR2 as SQIVND (reference sequence).

The J gene is TRBJ2-2, the V gene TRBV5-1, with a possible D match to TRBD1 (6 bases). The CDR3 has 15 residues. The germline CDR1 and CDR2 sequences are SGHRS and YFSETQ. V dropped 6 bases and J dropped 2 bases, with 14 bases sitting between them. The CDR3 region is CASNLDRHNTGELFF. The CDR3, as DNA: TGCGCCAGCAACCTGGACAGACACAACACCGGGGAGCTGTTTTTT.

This clonotype was recorded many times. The rearrangement joins TRBV24-1 to TRBJ2-6, with 10 positions matching TRBD1. Germline CDR1 and CDR2: KGHDR and SFDVKD. This CDR3 region has 15 residues. The junction had 5 bases not matched to a gene; V was cut back by 12 bases and J by 1 base. CDR3 DNA: TGTGCCGCCGGGACAGGGGTTTCTGGGGCCAACGTCCTGACTTTC. Its translation is CAAGTGVSGANVLTF.

In its sample, this clonotype was seen many times. This chain uses TRBV18 with TRBJ2-7, with D possibly called TRBD1 or TRBD2 (5 bases each). Germline CDR1 and CDR2: KGHSH and LQKENI. The CDR3 spans 15 residues. V lost 4 bases and J 5 bases, leaving 18 bases between the germline ends. CDR3 nucleotides: TGTGCCAGCTCACATGATCCCAGGGAGTTCAACGAGCAGTACTTC. As protein: CASSHDPREFNEQYF. The full variable domain, completed using reference TRBV18 and TRBJ2-7, is NAGVMQNPRHLVRRRGQEARLRCSPMKGHSHVYWYRQLPEEGLKFMVYLQKENIIDESGMPKERFSAEFPKEGPSILRIQQVVRGDSAAYFCASSHDPREFNEQYFGPGTRLTVT.

This clonotype was picked up many times. V usage is TRBV6-2 or TRBV6-3 and J usage is TRBJ1-1, with a possible D match to TRBD1 (5 bases). The CDR3 consists of 14 residues. Trimming removed 2 bases from V and 5 bases from J, with 12 bases in between. Per germline, CDR1 MNHEY and CDR2 SVGEGT. As DNA, the CDR3 is TGTGCCAGCAGTTACCCCTCTCGGGGGACTGAAGCTTTCTTT. Protein product: CASSYPSRGTEAFF.

This clonotype was recorded at least ten times. The chain joins TRBV11-2 to TRBJ2-2; tentative D call: TRBD1 (5 bases). The CDR3 runs to 14 residues. CDR1 and CDR2 from the germline V gene are SGHAT and FQNNGV. V dropped 7 bases and J dropped 0 bases, with 9 bases sitting between them. CDR3 loop: CASIRGSNTGELFF. DNA for the CDR3: TGTGCCAGCATAAGGGGCTCGAACACCGGGGAGCTGTTTTTT.